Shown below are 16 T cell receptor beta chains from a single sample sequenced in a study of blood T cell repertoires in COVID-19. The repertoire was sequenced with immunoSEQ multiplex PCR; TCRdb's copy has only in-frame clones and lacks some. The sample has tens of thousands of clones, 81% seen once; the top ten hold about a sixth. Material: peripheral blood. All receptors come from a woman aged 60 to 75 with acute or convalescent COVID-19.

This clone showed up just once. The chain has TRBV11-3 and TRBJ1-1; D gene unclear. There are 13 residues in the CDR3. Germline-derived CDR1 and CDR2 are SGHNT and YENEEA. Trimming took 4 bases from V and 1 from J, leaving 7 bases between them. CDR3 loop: CASSWRENTEAFF. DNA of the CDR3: TGTGCCAGCAGCTGGCGGGAGAACACTGAAGCTTTCTTT.

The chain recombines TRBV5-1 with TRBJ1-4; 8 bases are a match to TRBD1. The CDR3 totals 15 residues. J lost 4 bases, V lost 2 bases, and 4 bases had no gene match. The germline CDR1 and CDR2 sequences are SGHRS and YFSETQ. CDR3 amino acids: CASSLTGGGNEKLFF. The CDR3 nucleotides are TGCGCCAGCAGCTTAACAGGGGGAGGTAATGAAAAACTGTTTTTT.

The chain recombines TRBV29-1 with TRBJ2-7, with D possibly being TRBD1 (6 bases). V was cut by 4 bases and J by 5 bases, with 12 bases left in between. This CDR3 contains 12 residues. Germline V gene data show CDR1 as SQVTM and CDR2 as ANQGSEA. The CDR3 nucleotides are TGCAGCGTTGCGAGGGGGACCCACGAGCAGTACTTC. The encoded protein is CSVARGTHEQYF.

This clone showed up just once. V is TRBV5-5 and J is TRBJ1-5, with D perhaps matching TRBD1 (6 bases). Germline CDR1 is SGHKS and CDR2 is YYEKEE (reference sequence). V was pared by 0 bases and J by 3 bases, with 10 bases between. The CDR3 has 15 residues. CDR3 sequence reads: CASSLGGGDNQPQHF. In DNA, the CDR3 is TGTGCCAGCAGCTTGGGAGGGGGGGACAATCAGCCCCAGCATTTT.

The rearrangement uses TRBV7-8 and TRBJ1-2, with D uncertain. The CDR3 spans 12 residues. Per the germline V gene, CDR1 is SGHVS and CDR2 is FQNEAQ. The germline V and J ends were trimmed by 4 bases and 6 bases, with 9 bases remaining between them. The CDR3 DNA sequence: TGTGCCAGCAGCTCCCGTTTTCATGGCTACACCTTC. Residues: CASSSRFHGYTF.

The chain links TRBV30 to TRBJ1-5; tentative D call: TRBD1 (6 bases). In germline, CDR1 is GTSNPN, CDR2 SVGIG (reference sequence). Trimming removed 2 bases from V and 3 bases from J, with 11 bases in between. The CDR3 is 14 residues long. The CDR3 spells CAWSSTGYNQPQHF. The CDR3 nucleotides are TGTGCCTGGAGTTCAACAGGGTACAATCAGCCCCAGCATTTT.

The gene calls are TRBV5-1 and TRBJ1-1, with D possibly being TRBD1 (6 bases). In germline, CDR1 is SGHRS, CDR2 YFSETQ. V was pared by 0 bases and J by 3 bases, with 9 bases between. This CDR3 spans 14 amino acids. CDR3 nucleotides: TGCGCCAGCAGCTTGGAGGGGGATTACACTGAAGCTTTCTTT. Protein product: CASSLEGDYTEAFF.

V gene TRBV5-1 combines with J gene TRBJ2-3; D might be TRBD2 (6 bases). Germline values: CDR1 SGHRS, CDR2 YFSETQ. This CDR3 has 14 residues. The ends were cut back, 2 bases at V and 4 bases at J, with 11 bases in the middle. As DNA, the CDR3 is TGCGCCAGCAGCTTTGGAGGGTTCGCAGATACGCAGTATTTT. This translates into CASSFGGFADTQYF.

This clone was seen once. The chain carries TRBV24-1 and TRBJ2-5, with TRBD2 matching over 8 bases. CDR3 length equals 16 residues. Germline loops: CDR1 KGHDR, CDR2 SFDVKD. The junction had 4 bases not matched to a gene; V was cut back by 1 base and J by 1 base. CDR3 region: CATSDLGLAGQETQYF. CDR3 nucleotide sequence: TGTGCCACCAGTGATTTAGGCCTAGCGGGCCAAGAGACCCAGTACTTC.

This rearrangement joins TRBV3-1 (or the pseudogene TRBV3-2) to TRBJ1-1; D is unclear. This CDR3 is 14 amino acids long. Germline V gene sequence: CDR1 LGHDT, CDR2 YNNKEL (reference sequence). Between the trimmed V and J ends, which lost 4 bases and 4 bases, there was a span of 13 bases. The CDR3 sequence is CASSPLGRFTEAFF. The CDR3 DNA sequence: TGTGCCAGCAGCCCCCTAGGGAGGTTCACTGAAGCTTTCTTT.

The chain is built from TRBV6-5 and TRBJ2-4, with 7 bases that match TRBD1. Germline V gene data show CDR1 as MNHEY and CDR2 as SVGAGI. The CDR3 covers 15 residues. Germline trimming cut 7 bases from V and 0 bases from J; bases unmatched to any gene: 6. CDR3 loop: CASKDRVLAKNIQYF. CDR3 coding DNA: TGTGCCAGCAAAGACAGGGTCCTAGCCAAAAACATTCAGTACTTC.

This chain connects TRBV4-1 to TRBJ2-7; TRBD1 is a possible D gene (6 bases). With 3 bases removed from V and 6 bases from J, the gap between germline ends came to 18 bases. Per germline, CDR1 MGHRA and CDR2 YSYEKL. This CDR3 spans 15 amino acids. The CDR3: CASSQVDRWMGEQYF. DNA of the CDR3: TGCGCCAGCAGCCAGGTGGACAGATGGATGGGCGAGCAGTACTTC.

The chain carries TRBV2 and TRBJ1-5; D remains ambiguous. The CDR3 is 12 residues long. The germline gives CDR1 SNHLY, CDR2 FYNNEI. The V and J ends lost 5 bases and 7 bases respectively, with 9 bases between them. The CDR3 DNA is TGTGCCAGCAGTTGGACGGGACAGCCCCAGCATTTT. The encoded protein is CASSWTGQPQHF.

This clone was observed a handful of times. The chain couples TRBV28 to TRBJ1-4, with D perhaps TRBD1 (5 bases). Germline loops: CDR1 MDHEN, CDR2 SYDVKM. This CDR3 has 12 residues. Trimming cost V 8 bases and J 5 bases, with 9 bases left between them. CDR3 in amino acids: CASGRGNEKLFF. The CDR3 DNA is TGTGCCAGCGGAAGGGGCAATGAAAAACTGTTTTTT.

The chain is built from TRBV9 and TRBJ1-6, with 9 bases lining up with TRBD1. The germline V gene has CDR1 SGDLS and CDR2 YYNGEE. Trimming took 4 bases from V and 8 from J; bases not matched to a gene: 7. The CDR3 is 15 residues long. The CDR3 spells CASSPRQGVDSPLHF. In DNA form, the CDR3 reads TGTGCCAGCAGCCCGCGACAGGGGGTGGATTCACCCCTCCACTTT.

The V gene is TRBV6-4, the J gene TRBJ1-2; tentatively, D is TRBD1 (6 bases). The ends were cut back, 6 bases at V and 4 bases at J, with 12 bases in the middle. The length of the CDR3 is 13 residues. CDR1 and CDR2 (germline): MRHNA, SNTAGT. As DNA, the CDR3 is TGTGCCAGCAGCAATCCGACAGGCTATGGCTACACCTTC. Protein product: CASSNPTGYGYTF.